This TCR beta chain was sequenced during a study of blood T cell repertoires in COVID-19. The overall study: The United States, Italy and Spain were the sources of the acute and convalescent COVID-19 samples. T cells, B-cell-depleted T cells, or PBMCs supplied cDNA or gDNA.

In the source study's methods: Amplified reference gene primers provided the basis for estimating nucleated cell counts. The assay was immunoSEQ multiplex PCR, and TCRdb's table has in-frame clones only and misses some. V and J calls and clone size are given by that table; D and trimming were obtained from the DNA. The table records 100,000 to 150,000 clones, roughly 88% of them present only once. This clonotype was obtained from a man between 65 and 85 years old with active COVID-19. The sample consisted of peripheral blood.

The CDR3 sequence: CASSLDGGATNEQYF. CDR3 DNA sequence: TGTGCCAGCAGCTTAGATGGGGGCGCGACGAACGAGCAGTACTTC. This chain connects TRBV13 to TRBJ2-7; the D gene is possibly TRBD1 (6 bases). This CDR3 has 15 amino acids. Trimming removed 1 base from V and 5 bases from J, with 15 bases in between. CDR1 is PRHDT and CDR2 is FYEKMQ in the germline V gene (reference sequence).